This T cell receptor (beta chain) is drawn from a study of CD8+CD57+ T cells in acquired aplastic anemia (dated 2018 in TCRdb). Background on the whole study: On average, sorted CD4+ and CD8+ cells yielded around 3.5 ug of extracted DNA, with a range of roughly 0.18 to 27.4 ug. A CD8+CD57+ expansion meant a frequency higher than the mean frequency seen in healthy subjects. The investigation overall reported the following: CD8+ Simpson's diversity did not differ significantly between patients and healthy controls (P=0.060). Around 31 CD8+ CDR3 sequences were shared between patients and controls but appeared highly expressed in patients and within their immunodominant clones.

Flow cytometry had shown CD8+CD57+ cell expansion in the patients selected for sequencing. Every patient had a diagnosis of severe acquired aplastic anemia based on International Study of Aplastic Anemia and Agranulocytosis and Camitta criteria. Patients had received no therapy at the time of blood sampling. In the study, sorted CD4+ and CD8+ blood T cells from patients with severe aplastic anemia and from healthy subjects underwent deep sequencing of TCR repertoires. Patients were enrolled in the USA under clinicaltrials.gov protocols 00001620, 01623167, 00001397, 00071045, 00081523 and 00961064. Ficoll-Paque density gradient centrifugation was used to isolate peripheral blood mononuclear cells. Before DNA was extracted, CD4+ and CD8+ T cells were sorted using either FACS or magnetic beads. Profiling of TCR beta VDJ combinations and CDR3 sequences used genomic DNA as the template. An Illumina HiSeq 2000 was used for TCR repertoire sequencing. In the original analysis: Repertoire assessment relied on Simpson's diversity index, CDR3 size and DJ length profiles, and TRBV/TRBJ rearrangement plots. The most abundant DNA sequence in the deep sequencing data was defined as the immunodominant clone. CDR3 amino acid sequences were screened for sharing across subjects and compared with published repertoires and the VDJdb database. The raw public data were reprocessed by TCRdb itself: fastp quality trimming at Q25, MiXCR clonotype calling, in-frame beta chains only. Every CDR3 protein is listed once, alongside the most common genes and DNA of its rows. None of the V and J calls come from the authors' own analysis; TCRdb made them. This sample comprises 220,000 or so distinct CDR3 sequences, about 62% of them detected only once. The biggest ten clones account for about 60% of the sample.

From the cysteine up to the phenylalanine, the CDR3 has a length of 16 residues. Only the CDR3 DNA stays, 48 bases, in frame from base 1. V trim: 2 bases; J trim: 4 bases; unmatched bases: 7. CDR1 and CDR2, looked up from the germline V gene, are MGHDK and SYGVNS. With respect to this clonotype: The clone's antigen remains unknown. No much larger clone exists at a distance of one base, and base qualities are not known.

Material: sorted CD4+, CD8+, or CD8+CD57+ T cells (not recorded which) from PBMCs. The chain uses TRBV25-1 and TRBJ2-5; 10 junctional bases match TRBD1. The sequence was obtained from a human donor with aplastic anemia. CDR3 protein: CASSEDGTGVGETQYF. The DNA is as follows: TGTGCCAGCAGTGAAGATGGGACAGGGGTAGGAGAGACCCAGTACTTC.